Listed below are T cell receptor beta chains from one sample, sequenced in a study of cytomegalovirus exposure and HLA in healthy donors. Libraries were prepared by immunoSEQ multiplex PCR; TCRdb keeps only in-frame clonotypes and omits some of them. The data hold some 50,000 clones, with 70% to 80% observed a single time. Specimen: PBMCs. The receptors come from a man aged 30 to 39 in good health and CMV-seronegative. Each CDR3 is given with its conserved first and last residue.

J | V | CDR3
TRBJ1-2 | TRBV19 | CASSLWDSANYGYTF
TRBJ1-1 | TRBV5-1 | CASSSRDSGQGNTEAFF
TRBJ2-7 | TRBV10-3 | CAIRGTGLAGDYEQYF
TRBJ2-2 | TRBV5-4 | CASSRPTGTGGSGELFF
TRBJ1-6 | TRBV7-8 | CASSFAMAGGDSPLHF
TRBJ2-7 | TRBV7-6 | CASSLTSGMDEQYF
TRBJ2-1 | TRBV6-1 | CASSFDRADNEQFF
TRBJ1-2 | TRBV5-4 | CASSLGPDRGLLYGYTF
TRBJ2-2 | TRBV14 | CASSHRTGANTGELFF
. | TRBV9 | CASSGEGPKVYEQYF
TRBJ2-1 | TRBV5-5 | CASSLDPLASGIYNEQFF
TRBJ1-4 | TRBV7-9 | CASSLKVGATNEKLFF
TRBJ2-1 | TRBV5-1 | CASTYTSGSINEQFF
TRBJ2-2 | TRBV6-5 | CASTLYSAGELFF
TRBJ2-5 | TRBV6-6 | CASSYERRETQYF
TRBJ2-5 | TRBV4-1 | CASSQSWGGIETQYF
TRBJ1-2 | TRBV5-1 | CASSPNVPGQGARGGYTF
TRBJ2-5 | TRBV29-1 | CSVEGGGASETQYF
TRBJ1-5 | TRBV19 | CASSLGQTNQPQHF
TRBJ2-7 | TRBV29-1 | CSVEETSGISYEQYF
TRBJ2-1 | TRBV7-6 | CASSLELAGGNNEQFF
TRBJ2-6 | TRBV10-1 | CASSWGPGANVLTF
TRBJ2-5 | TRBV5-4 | CASSDRTSGSETQYF
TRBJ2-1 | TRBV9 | CASSVGGGGDEQFF
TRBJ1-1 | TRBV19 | CATTDRNFWMNTEAFF
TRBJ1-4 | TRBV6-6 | CASSYRVQGLGEKLFF
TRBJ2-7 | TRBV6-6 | CASSYSAGDSYEQYF
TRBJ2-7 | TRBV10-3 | CAIKGHHSYEQYF
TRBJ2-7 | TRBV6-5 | CASTNAGTGYYEQYF
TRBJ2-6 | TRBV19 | CASKVTGGAGANVLTF
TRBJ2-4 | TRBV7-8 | CASSLDGGGNIQYF
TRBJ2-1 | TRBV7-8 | CASSSAAGGGYNEQFF
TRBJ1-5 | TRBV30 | CAWSLGQASNQPQHF
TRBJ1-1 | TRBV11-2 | CASSLDRVAEAFF
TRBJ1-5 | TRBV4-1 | CASSQEGPNQPQHF
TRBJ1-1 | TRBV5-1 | CASSFGDRANTEAFF
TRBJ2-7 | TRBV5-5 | CASSLVGYEQYF
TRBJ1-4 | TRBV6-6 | CASRDSATNEKLFF
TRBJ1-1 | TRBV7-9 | CASSSPVAMNTEAFF
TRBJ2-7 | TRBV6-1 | CASSESAGRLYEQYF
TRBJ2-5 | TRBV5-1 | CASSLELAGETQYF
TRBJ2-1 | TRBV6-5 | CASSYSTETPYNEQFF
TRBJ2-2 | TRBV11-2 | CASSPRQGQVGELFF
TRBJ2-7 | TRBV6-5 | CASSRTSGRDYEQYF
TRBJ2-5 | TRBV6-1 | CASSGTPGTGQETQYF
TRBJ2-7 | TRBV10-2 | CASSSAGGPPYEQYF
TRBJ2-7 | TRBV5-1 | CASRSDRGSYEQYF
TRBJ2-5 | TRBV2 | CASLGYQKETQYF